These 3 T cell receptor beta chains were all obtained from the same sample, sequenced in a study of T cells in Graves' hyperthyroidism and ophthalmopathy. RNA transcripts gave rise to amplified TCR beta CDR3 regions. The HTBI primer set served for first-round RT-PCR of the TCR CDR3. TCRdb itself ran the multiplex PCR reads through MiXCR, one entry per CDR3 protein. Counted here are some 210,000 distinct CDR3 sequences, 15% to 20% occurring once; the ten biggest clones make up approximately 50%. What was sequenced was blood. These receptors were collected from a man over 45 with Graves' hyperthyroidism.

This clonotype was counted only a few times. CDR3 nucleotides: TGCGCCAGCAGCACCTGGACAGGCAATGAGCAGTTCTTC. Its protein is CASSTWTGNEQFF. The V and J genes are TRBV5-1 and TRBJ2-1, with 7 bases that match TRBD1. Germline V CDR1 and CDR2: SGHRS, YFSETQ. The CDR3 contains 13 residues. The V and J ends lost 4 bases and 6 bases, in that order; junction bases with no gene match: 4. The full variable domain, rest sourced from reference TRBV5-1 and TRBJ2-1, is KAGVTQTPRYLIKTRGQQVTLSCSPISGHRSVSWYQQTPGQGLQFLFEYFSETQRNKGNFPGRFSGRQFSNSRSEMNVSTLELGDSALYLCASSTWTGNEQFFGPGTRLTVL.

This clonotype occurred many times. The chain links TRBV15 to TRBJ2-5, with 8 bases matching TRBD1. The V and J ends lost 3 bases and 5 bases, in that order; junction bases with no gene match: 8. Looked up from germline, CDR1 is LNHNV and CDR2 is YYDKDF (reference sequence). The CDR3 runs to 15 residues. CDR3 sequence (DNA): TGTGCCACCAGCAGTCCTTGGACAGGGCACGAGACCCAGTACTTC. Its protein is CATSSPWTGHETQYF.

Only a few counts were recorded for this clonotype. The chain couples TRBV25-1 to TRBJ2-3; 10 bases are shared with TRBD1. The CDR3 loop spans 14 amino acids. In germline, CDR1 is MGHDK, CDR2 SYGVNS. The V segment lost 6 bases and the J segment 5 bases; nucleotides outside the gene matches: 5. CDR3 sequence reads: CASSLGTGVDTQYF. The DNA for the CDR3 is TGTGCCAGCAGCCTCGGGACAGGGGTAGATACGCAGTATTTT.